The next 21 T cell receptor beta chains were all read from a single sample in a study of cytomegalovirus exposure and HLA in healthy donors. PCR involved 60 Vbeta and 13 Jbeta primers. Profiled with immunoSEQ multiplex PCR; TCRdb holds only in-frame clones, not every one. The data contain 100,000 to 150,000 clones, 70% to 80% of them seen just once; the ten biggest clones take up 4%. Sequencing was done on a sample of PBMCs. These receptors all come from a man in his forties in good health and CMV-seropositive.

The gene calls are TRBV4-1 and TRBJ2-5; 10 bases line up with TRBD2. With V trimmed by 0 bases and J by 4 bases, 5 bases remained unmatched. The CDR3 runs 16 residues. Per the germline V gene, CDR1 is MGHRA and CDR2 is YSYEKL. The CDR3 reads CASSQDRGTSVETQYF. The CDR3 DNA sequence: TGCGCCAGCAGCCAAGATCGAGGGACTAGCGTAGAGACCCAGTACTTC.

The chain is built from TRBV7-2 and TRBJ2-2; TRBD2 might be the D (6 bases). The CDR3 sequence is 16 residues long. CDR1 is SGHTA and CDR2 is FQGNSA in the germline V gene. The V end lost 2 bases, the J end lost 0 bases, and 10 bases lay between the germline ends. The CDR3 spells CASSLIGGANTGELFF. The CDR3 nucleotides read TGTGCCAGCAGCTTAATTGGCGGGGCGAACACCGGGGAGCTGTTTTTT.

The chain uses TRBV6-1 and TRBJ1-3; no definite D call. CDR1 and CDR2 (germline): MNHNS, SASEGT. Trimming took off 2 bases at V and 4 bases at J, with 18 bases between the two ends. This CDR3 is built from 17 residues. CDR3: CASSELPRGSFGNTIYF. The CDR3 DNA reads TGTGCCAGCAGTGAATTGCCACGAGGAAGTTTCGGAAACACCATATATTTT.

This clone was observed a few times. The rearrangement links TRBV4-2 to TRBJ2-1; 9 bases match TRBD2. Trimming took 4 bases from V and 6 from J; bases not matched to a gene: 4. The CDR3 runs 14 residues. In germline, CDR1 is LGHNA, CDR2 YNFKEQ. The DNA for the CDR3 is TGTGCCAGCAGCCCGGGACTAGCAACCAATGAGCAGTTCTTC. It codes for CASSPGLATNEQFF.

The rearrangement links TRBV19 to TRBJ2-7, with 13 bases that match TRBD2. This CDR3 is 17 amino acids long. Germline V CDR1 and CDR2: LNHDA, SQIVND (reference sequence). V lost 4 bases to trimming and J lost 3 bases; unmatched junction nucleotides: 9. The CDR3 sequence is CASSRLAGGSLNYEQYF. Here the CDR3 DNA reads TGTGCCAGTAGTAGACTAGCGGGAGGCTCCCTAAACTACGAGCAGTACTTC.

The chain employs TRBV7-9 and TRBJ2-7, with a tentative D call TRBD1 (6 bases). CDR3 length equals 14 residues. The germline CDR1 and CDR2 sequences are SEHNR and FQNEAQ (reference sequence). Deletions cut 4 bases from V and 3 bases from J, with 13 bases between. The DNA of the CDR3 is TGTGCCAGCAGCTCTGCCAGGGGTAACTACGAGCAGTACTTC. Its protein product is CASSSARGNYEQYF.

V usage is TRBV6-6 and J usage is TRBJ1-2, with TRBD1 identical over 7 bases. Germline V gives CDR1 MNHNY, CDR2 SVGAGI (reference sequence). CDR3 size: 16 residues. V gave up 5 bases and J gave up 3 bases; unmatched junction bases: 12. As DNA, the CDR3 is TGTGCCAGCAGTCTGTCGTTCACCGGGACAGACTATGGCTACACCTTC. The encoded protein is CASSLSFTGTDYGYTF.

This clone was counted between two and nine times. This rearrangement joins TRBV18 to TRBJ2-3; TRBD1 is a possible D gene (5 bases). V gave up 5 bases and J gave up 3 bases, with 15 bases separating them. Germline CDR1 KGHSH, CDR2 LQKENI. The CDR3 spans 15 residues. CDR3 amino acids: CASSAAQGVTDTQYF. DNA of the CDR3: TGTGCCAGCTCAGCCGCTCAGGGTGTTACAGATACGCAGTATTTT. The full variable domain, completed using reference TRBV18 and TRBJ2-3, is NAGVMQNPRHLVRRRGQEARLRCSPMKGHSHVYWYRQLPEEGLKFMVYLQKENIIDESGMPKERFSAEFPKEGPSILRIQQVVRGDSAAYFCASSAAQGVTDTQYFGPGTRLTVL.

The chain recombines TRBV6-1 with TRBJ1-2, with a possible D match to TRBD1 (6 bases). CDR3 size: 14 residues. Germline CDR1 is MNHNS and CDR2 is SASEGT. V shed 6 bases and J shed 3 bases, with 14 bases lying between them. The CDR3 DNA reads TGTGCCAGCAGGATACAGGGCTCGGACTATGGCTACACCTTC. It codes for CASRIQGSDYGYTF.

V is TRBV12-5 and J is TRBJ1-1; TRBD1 matches at 8 bases. Germline CDR1 reads LGHNT; CDR2 reads FRNRAP. V shed 5 bases, J shed 6 bases, and the junction held 14 bases outside the gene matches. The CDR3 totals 16 residues. The CDR3 bases are TGTGCTAGTGGTCCCGACAGGGGAGTTAGTATTGCTGAAGCTTTCTTT. Protein: CASGPDRGVSIAEAFF.

This clone was recorded once. The chain couples TRBV28 to TRBJ2-2, with TRBD2 identical over 10 bases. The CDR3 totals 16 residues. Trimming took 5 bases from V and 0 from J; bases not matched to a gene: 3. The V gene's germline CDR1 is MDHEN and CDR2 SYDVKM. The CDR3 here is CASSALAGANTGELFF. Here the CDR3 DNA reads TGTGCCAGCAGTGCCCTAGCGGGAGCGAACACCGGGGAGCTGTTTTTT.

This chain connects TRBV6-6 to TRBJ1-6, with D unresolved. Between the trimmed V and J ends, which lost 3 bases and 7 bases, there was a span of 10 bases. Germline V CDR1 and CDR2: MNHNY, SVGAGI (reference sequence). The CDR3 contains 14 residues. The CDR3 DNA follows: TGTGCCAGCAGTTATGCACAGAGAAATTCACCCCTCCACTTT. Residues: CASSYAQRNSPLHF.

This chain links TRBV7-8 with TRBJ1-1; TRBD1 might be the D (6 bases). This CDR3 has 15 amino acids. V lost 3 bases and J lost 3, with 14 bases in between. CDR1 and CDR2 (germline): SGHVS, FQNEAQ. Here the CDR3 DNA reads TGTGCCAGCAGCTTTAGGAAGGGGGGGGACACTGAAGCTTTCTTT. It encodes CASSFRKGGDTEAFF. The full variable domain, rest sourced from reference TRBV7-8 and TRBJ1-1, is GAGVSQSPRYKVAKRGQDVALRCDPISGHVSLFWYQQALGQGPEFLTYFQNEAQLDKSGLPSDRFFAERPEGSVSTLKIQRTQQEDSAVYLCASSFRKGGDTEAFFGQGTRLTVV.

The CDR3 loop is CASSLGRGQETQYF. The CDR3 DNA reads TGTGCCAGCAGCTTAGGCCGGGGGCAAGAGACCCAGTACTTC. The V gene is TRBV13, the J gene TRBJ2-5; the D gene is possibly TRBD2 (6 bases). The CDR3 sequence is 14 residues long. Trimming took off 0 bases at V and 2 bases at J, with 7 bases between the two ends. Germline-derived CDR1 and CDR2 are PRHDT and FYEKMQ (reference sequence).

The chain combines TRBV30 with TRBJ2-5; TRBD2 matches at 9 bases. V gave up 2 bases and J gave up 4 bases; unmatched junction bases: 11. This CDR3 comprises 16 residues. Germline CDR1 GTSNPN, CDR2 SVGIG (reference sequence). Written as DNA, the CDR3 is TGTGCCTGGAGTCCCACGACTAGCGGTAAGGCAGAGACCCAGTACTTC. Translated: CAWSPTTSGKAETQYF.

The rearrangement uses TRBV5-1 and TRBJ2-1; 10 nucleotides agree with TRBD1. Germline V lookup: CDR1 SGHRS, CDR2 YFSETQ. The junction had 7 bases not matched to a gene; V was cut back by 4 bases and J by 9 bases. The CDR3 has 14 amino acids. CDR3 nucleotide sequence: TGCGCCAGCAGCCTGGACAGGGGGGGTACTGAGCAGTTCTTC. Translating it yields CASSLDRGGTEQFF.

The chain is built from TRBV9 and TRBJ2-4; 8 nucleotides line up with TRBD1. The length of the CDR3 is 15 residues. CDR1 is SGDLS and CDR2 is YYNGEE in the germline V gene. V lost 3 bases and J lost 4; bases outside the gene matches: 6. CDR3 nucleotide sequence: TGTGCCAGCAGCGCTACCACAGGGGGTAAAAACATTCAGTACTTC. Translating gives CASSATTGGKNIQYF.

This sequence joins TRBV5-1 and TRBJ1-1; possibly TRBD1 for D (6 bases). The CDR3 sequence is 15 residues long. The germline V gene encodes CDR1 SGHRS and CDR2 YFSETQ. Trimming stripped 4 bases from V and 3 bases from J, with 16 bases between. The CDR3 sequence is CASSSMQGIDTEAFF. CDR3 coding DNA: TGCGCCAGCAGCAGTATGCAGGGGATAGACACTGAAGCTTTCTTT.

The table lists this clone with a few counts. V is TRBV5-1 and J is TRBJ1-1; possible D gene TRBD1, 5 bases. Per germline, CDR1 SGHRS and CDR2 YFSETQ. Trimming shortened V by 0 bases and J by 0 bases, and 12 bases separated the two germline ends. The CDR3 runs 16 residues. This CDR3 reads CASSLGQRGVNTEAFF. As DNA, the CDR3 is TGCGCCAGCAGCTTGGGACAGCGTGGGGTGAACACTGAAGCTTTCTTT. Full variable domain (remainder filled in from reference TRBV5-1 and TRBJ1-1): KAGVTQTPRYLIKTRGQQVTLSCSPISGHRSVSWYQQTPGQGLQFLFEYFSETQRNKGNFPGRFSGRQFSNSRSEMNVSTLELGDSALYLCASSLGQRGVNTEAFFGQGTRLTVV.

This chain uses TRBV9 with TRBJ1-1; D unclear. Germline CDR1 is SGDLS and CDR2 is YYNGEE. The CDR3 is made up of 13 amino acids. Trimming stripped 3 bases from V and 8 bases from J, with 14 bases between. The CDR3 DNA follows: TGTGCCAGCAGCGGGGGAGTGTCGGTCGAAGCTTTCTTT. This encodes CASSGGVSVEAFF.

This clone turned up a few times. The chain links TRBV7-6 to TRBJ1-1; D perhaps matches TRBD1 (5 bases). CDR1 and CDR2 from the germline V gene are SGHVS and FNYEAQ. Trimming stripped 5 bases from V and 1 base from J, with 8 bases between. The CDR3 is 13 amino acids. CDR3 bases: TGTGCCAGCAGCGACGGACAGAACACTGAAGCTTTCTTT. As protein: CASSDGQNTEAFF.